Sequencing of this TCR beta chain was carried out in a study of CD8+CD57+ T cells in acquired aplastic anemia. CDR3 and TCR beta VDJ profiling relied on a genomic DNA template. TCRdb called the reads again in MiXCR, with one record for every CDR3 protein. Among about 200,000 distinct CDR3 sequences listed, under 50% were seen once. CD8+CD57+ cell expansion had been shown by flow cytometry in patients chosen for sequencing. Study outcomes and limitations: Researchers reported that CD8+ Simpson's diversity was not significantly different in patients versus controls.

Per the germline V gene, CDR1 is SGHTA and CDR2 is FQGTGA. The CDR3 contains 13 residues. Trimming shortened V by 5 bases and J by 5 bases, and 12 bases separated the two germline ends. Turning to this clonotype: Its specificity is not known.

Input material: sorted CD4+, CD8+, or CD8+CD57+ T cells (not recorded which) from PBMCs. The receptor comes from a human donor with aplastic anemia. The chain employs TRBV7-3 and TRBJ1-1, with D possibly being TRBD1 (5 bases). CDR3: CASSHGGGTEAFF. In DNA form, the CDR3 reads TGTGCCAGCAGCCATGGGGGGGGAACTGAAGCTTTCTTT.